These 26 T cell receptor beta chains were sequenced from one sample in a study of molecular identifiers for immune sequencing clone quantification. TCRdb called the PCR reads again in MiXCR, with one record for every CDR3 protein. The repertoire holds hundreds of thousands of distinct CDR3 sequences, with about 25% as singletons. Sequencing was carried out using naive CD8+ T cells from blood, with Jurkat cell RNA spiked in. Stated subset: FACS-sorted CD8+CD4-CCR7+CD45RA+ naive T cells. These receptors were taken from a human donor in good health. Some libraries in this study had Jurkat cell RNA spiked in.

J is TRBJ2-2 and V is TRBV4-1; D unresolved. Trimming stripped 5 bases from V and 1 base from J, with 8 bases between. The CDR3 covers 14 residues. Per the germline V gene, CDR1 is MGHRA and CDR2 is YSYEKL. The CDR3 nucleotides read TGCGCCAGCAGCTATCGGTTGAACACCGGGGAGCTGTTTTTT. Its translation is CASSYRLNTGELFF.

On this clonotype itself: This may arise from a read error, as a much more abundant clone is one base away. The V call is TRBV5-3, the J call TRBJ2-7; 9 bases are a match to TRBD1. TRBV5-3 is known as an ORF, though its function is uncertain. The J segment lost 3 bases and the V segment lost 10 bases, leaving 14 bases of the junction unmatched. This CDR3 spans 15 amino acids. The CDR3 region is CARSGGTGTGYEQYF. The CDR3 nucleotides read TGTGCCCGCAGCGGCGGGACAGGGACTGGCTACGAGCAGTACTTC.

Points on this clonotype: This may arise from a read error, as a much more abundant clone is one base away. CDR3 coding DNA: TGTGCCAGCAGCCCCCGGGACCTTGGGGCCATCGTCCTGACTTTC. Translating gives CASSPRDLGAIVLTF. The gene calls are TRBV7-6 and TRBJ2-6; D is perhaps TRBD1 or TRBD2 (5 bases each). The V gene's germline CDR1 is SGHVS and CDR2 FNYEAQ. This CDR3 spans 15 amino acids.

The V gene is TRBV6-2 or TRBV6-3, the J gene TRBJ2-2; D may be TRBD1 (5 bases). With 5 bases removed from V and 0 bases from J, the gap between germline ends came to 16 bases. Germline V lookup: CDR1 MNHEY, CDR2 SVGEGT. The CDR3 is made up of 17 amino acids. The chain's CDR3 is CASSDRPRTTNTGELFF. CDR3 in DNA: TGTGCCAGCAGTGACCGTCCTCGGACAACGAACACCGGGGAGCTGTTTTTT.

This clonotype was seen repeatedly, ten times or more. The chain joins TRBV29-1 to TRBJ2-3, with a weak D call TRBD2 (6 bases). The CDR3 sequence is 15 residues long. The V gene's germline CDR1 is SQVTM and CDR2 ANQGSEA. V was cut by 7 bases and J by 0 bases, with 17 bases left in between. In DNA form, the CDR3 reads TGCAGCGGCTCGGGGGATAAATCTAGCACAGATACGCAGTATTTT. Its translation is CSGSGDKSSTDTQYF.

This rearrangement joins TRBV28 to TRBJ1-1, with a tentative D call TRBD1 (5 bases). Germline V lookup: CDR1 MDHEN, CDR2 SYDVKM. The V and J ends lost 5 bases and 6 bases respectively, with 19 bases between them. CDR3 size: 15 residues. DNA of the CDR3: TGTGCCAGCAGTCCCCCGGGGGATGCGATCGCTGAAGCTTTCTTT. This encodes CASSPPGDAIAEAFF.

The chain uses TRBV4-3 and TRBJ2-5; 15 positions agree with TRBD2. CDR1 is LGHNA and CDR2 is YSLEER in the germline V gene. The CDR3 extends over 19 amino acids. With 0 bases clipped from V and 5 bases from J, the junction kept 10 bases outside the gene matches. CDR3 residues: CASSQDLGLAGGSSETQYF. The CDR3 DNA sequence: TGCGCCAGCAGCCAAGATCTAGGACTAGCGGGGGGGTCTAGTGAGACCCAGTACTTC.

This clonotype was observed at least ten times. The chain carries TRBV7-9 and TRBJ2-7; D gene unclear. Trimming pared 6 bases from V and 0 bases from J, leaving 9 bases between. This CDR3 is 13 amino acids long. Germline lookup yields CDR1 SEHNR and CDR2 FQNEAQ (reference sequence). The CDR3 DNA reads TGTGCCAGCAGTCTATCAGTCTCCTACGAGCAGTACTTC. Protein sequence: CASSLSVSYEQYF.

This clonotype was observed many times. The gene calls are TRBV11-2 and TRBJ2-3; unclear D gene. The V end was cut by 0 bases, the J end by 5 bases, with 9 bases between. This CDR3 spans 14 amino acids. CDR1 SGHAT and CDR2 FQNNGV come from the germline V gene. In DNA, the CDR3 is TGTGCCAGCAGCTTAGACGGTGGAAGAGATACGCAGTATTTT. It yields the protein CASSLDGGRDTQYF.

This clonotype was detected ten times or more. V usage is TRBV24-1 and J usage is TRBJ2-2; D unclear. Trimming stripped 4 bases from V and 6 bases from J, with 8 bases between. The germline V gene encodes CDR1 KGHDR and CDR2 SFDVKD. The CDR3 has 13 amino acids. CDR3 protein: CATSDGVAGELFF. The CDR3 nucleotides read TGTGCCACCAGTGACGGAGTCGCCGGGGAGCTGTTTTTT.

Details on this clonotype: This may arise from a read error, as a much more abundant clone is one base away. The chain joins TRBV7-2 to TRBJ2-7; tentatively, D is TRBD2 (6 bases). Germline V CDR1 and CDR2: SGHTA, FQGNSA. This CDR3 contains 12 residues. The CDR3 sequence is CASSITSYGQYF. DNA of the CDR3: TGTGCCAGCAGCATAACTAGCTACGGGCAGTACTTC.

A few counts support this clonotype. This sequence joins TRBV29-1 and TRBJ2-1; possible D gene TRBD1, 5 bases. This CDR3 has 12 amino acids. Deletions cut 6 bases from V and 6 bases from J, with 12 bases between. Germline V gives CDR1 SQVTM, CDR2 ANQGSEA. The CDR3 nucleotides are TGCAGCGTGGATCAGGGCCTCAATGAGCAGTTCTTC. It translates to CSVDQGLNEQFF.

The rearrangement joins TRBV4-1 to TRBJ2-7; D may be TRBD2 (6 bases). The germline V gene has CDR1 MGHRA and CDR2 YSYEKL. This CDR3 region has 16 residues. V was clipped by 0 bases and J by 2 bases, with 14 bases between them. This CDR3 is CASSQDAGGEAYEQYF. The CDR3 region has the DNA TGCGCCAGCAGCCAAGATGCTGGCGGGGAAGCCTACGAGCAGTACTTC.

In this sample, this clonotype turned up many times. This chain joins TRBV5-1 and TRBJ1-6, with D uncertain. Germline assignment: CDR1 SGHRS and CDR2 YFSETQ. The CDR3 sequence is 15 residues long. The V end lost 0 bases, the J end lost 8 bases, and 12 bases lay between the germline ends. The CDR3 DNA reads TGCGCCAGCAGCTTGGTAGGGCAGGTTTATTCACCCCTCCACTTT. It codes for CASSLVGQVYSPLHF. Complete variable domain (other parts from reference TRBV5-1 and TRBJ1-6): KAGVTQTPRYLIKTRGQQVTLSCSPISGHRSVSWYQQTPGQGLQFLFEYFSETQRNKGNFPGRFSGRQFSNSRSEMNVSTLELGDSALYLCASSLVGQVYSPLHFGNGTRLTVT.

This chain joins TRBV7-9 and TRBJ2-3; D uncertain. Trimming cost V 4 bases and J 1 base, with 3 bases left between them. CDR1 is SEHNR and CDR2 is FQNEAQ in the germline V gene (reference sequence). The CDR3 has 12 amino acids. For the CDR3, the DNA is TGTGCCAGCAGCTCGTGCACAGATACGCAGTATTTT. This encodes CASSSCTDTQYF.

This clonotype was picked up a small number of times. A much bigger clone sits one base away, suggesting this may be a read error. The chain couples TRBV28 to TRBJ1-1, with D perhaps matching TRBD1 (6 bases). The CDR3 spans 17 residues. CDR1 MDHEN and CDR2 SYDVKM come from the germline V gene. The CDR3 sequence: CASSLFYQAGANTEAFF. In DNA form, the CDR3 reads TGTGCCAGCAGCTTATTCTACCAGGCAGGGGCTAACACTGAAGCTTTCTTT.

The chain carries TRBV6-2 or TRBV6-3 and TRBJ2-3, with D perhaps matching TRBD2 (6 bases). V shed 8 bases and J shed 1 base, with 19 bases lying between them. From germline, CDR1 is MNHEY and CDR2 SVGEGT. This CDR3 is built from 16 residues. The CDR3 sequence: CASQSAGSWGTDTQYF. The CDR3 DNA follows: TGTGCCAGCCAATCAGCGGGCAGTTGGGGCACAGATACGCAGTATTTT.

This clonotype was seen repeatedly, ten times or more. The V call is TRBV28, the J call TRBJ1-5, with 7 bases fitting TRBD1. The trim removed 5 bases at V and 3 bases at J, leaving 7 bases unmatched. Germline V gene data show CDR1 as MDHEN and CDR2 as SYDVKM. The CDR3 runs 15 residues. CDR3 sequence (DNA): TGTGCCAGCAGTACAGGGACAGCAAACAATCAGCCCCAGCATTTT. The encoded protein is CASSTGTANNQPQHF.

This clonotype was counted between two and nine times. This sequence joins TRBV19 and TRBJ1-1, with D perhaps matching TRBD1 (5 bases). The germline V and J ends were trimmed by 10 bases and 3 bases, with 21 bases remaining between them. Germline V gives CDR1 LNHDA, CDR2 SQIVND (reference sequence). The CDR3 covers 15 residues. The CDR3 DNA follows: TGTGCCACCCGAGTTATGGGGGAATCGGACACTGAAGCTTTCTTT. This sequence encodes CATRVMGESDTEAFF. The full variable domain, with the rest looked up from reference TRBV19 and TRBJ1-1, is DGGITQSPKYLFRKEGQNVTLSCEQNLNHDAMYWYRQDPGQGLRLIYYSQIVNDFQKGDIAEGYSVSREKKESFPLTVTSAQKNPTAFYLCATRVMGESDTEAFFGQGTRLTVV.

Only a few counts were recorded for this clonotype. A far larger clone is off by one base, so a read error is likely. This chain uses TRBV5-6 with TRBJ2-7; perhaps TRBD1 as D (6 bases). This CDR3 comprises 13 residues. CDR1 is SGHDT and CDR2 is YYEEEE in the germline V gene. Trimming left V 0 bases short and J 5 bases short, with 9 bases between. The CDR3 region is CASSLDRANEQYF. The DNA of the CDR3 is TGTGCCAGCAGCTTGGACAGGGCCAACGAGCAGTACTTC. Using reference TRBV5-6 and TRBJ2-7 for the parts outside the CDR3, the full variable domain is DAGVTQSPTHLIKTRGQQVTLRCSPKSGHDTVSWYQQALGQGPQFIFQYYEEEERQRGNFPDRFSGHQFPNYSSELNVNALLLGDSALYLCASSLDRANEQYFGPGTRLTVT.

This clonotype has a handful of counts. This chain joins TRBV2 and TRBJ2-7, with D possibly matching TRBD2 (5 bases). Germline CDR1 and CDR2: SNHLY and FYNNEI. Trimming took 1 base from V and 1 from J, leaving 11 bases between them. CDR3 length: 15 residues. This CDR3 is CASSEGLALSYEQYF. The CDR3 nucleotides are TGTGCCAGCAGTGAAGGGCTAGCCCTTTCCTACGAGCAGTACTTC.

V gene TRBV7-8 combines with J gene TRBJ2-1; a possible D gene is TRBD2 (5 bases). The CDR3 consists of 16 residues. CDR1 SGHVS and CDR2 FQNEAQ come from the germline V gene. V was trimmed by 1 base and J by 6 bases, leaving 16 bases between them. The CDR3 here is CASSLVRSGGLNEQFF. The DNA of the CDR3 is TGTGCCAGCAGCTTAGTGAGAAGCGGCGGACTCAATGAGCAGTTCTTC.

This clonotype has at least ten counts. The rearrangement links TRBV3-1 to TRBJ1-2; no definite D call. Germline V gene sequence: CDR1 LGHDT, CDR2 YNNKEL (reference sequence). The CDR3 contains 17 residues. Trimming cost V 4 bases and J 0 bases, with 18 bases left between them. The CDR3: CASSPPPGIRTNYGYTF. Here the CDR3 DNA reads TGTGCCAGCAGCCCGCCCCCTGGGATTCGAACTAACTATGGCTACACCTTC.

This clonotype was detected a few times. This chain links TRBV6-2 or TRBV6-3 with TRBJ2-7, with TRBD2 matching 9 bases. Germline V gives CDR1 MNHEY, CDR2 SVGEGT. The trim removed 2 bases at V and 3 bases at J, leaving 5 bases unmatched. The CDR3 has 15 amino acids. The CDR3 is CASSYLTSGYYEQYF. CDR3 sequence (DNA): TGTGCCAGCAGTTACCTGACTAGCGGCTACTACGAGCAGTACTTC.

With regard to this clonotype: This may arise from a read error, as a much more abundant clone is one base away. Here the CDR3 DNA reads TGCGCCAGCAGCCCAACCTTTGGCACAGATACGCAGTATTTT. This encodes CASSPTFGTDTQYF. The rearrangement uses TRBV5-1 and TRBJ2-3; D gene uncertain. CDR3 size: 14 residues. Germline CDR1 SGHRS, CDR2 YFSETQ. The V end lost 4 bases, the J end lost 1 base, and 10 bases lay between the germline ends.

A few counts support this clonotype. V is TRBV2 and J is TRBJ1-1; D might be TRBD1 (6 bases). There are 13 residues in the CDR3. V shed 7 bases and J shed 2 bases, with 11 bases lying between them. CDR1 and CDR2 (germline): SNHLY, FYNNEI. The CDR3 DNA reads as TGTGCCAGCATTGGACAGAGTAACACTGAAGCTTTCTTT. As protein: CASIGQSNTEAFF.